Each of the 12 T cell receptor beta chains below was sequenced from the same sample in a study of early T cells in non-severe SARS-CoV-2 infection. One entry per CDR3 protein, called by TCRdb with MiXCR from the 5' RACE reads. In the table there are tens of thousands of distinct CDR3 sequences, roughly 6.6% of which are singletons. Sequenced material: whole blood. The receptors come from an adult who was a healthcare worker with PCR-confirmed SARS-CoV-2 infection or an uninfected control (not recorded which).

A few counts support this clonotype. The V and J genes are TRBV20-1 and TRBJ2-7; no definite D call. The CDR3 covers 12 residues. From germline, CDR1 is DFQATT and CDR2 SNEGSKA (reference sequence). Trimming shortened V by 3 bases and J by 0 bases, and 6 bases separated the two germline ends. In DNA, the CDR3 is TGCAGTGCTAGCCGGAACTCCTACGAGCAGTACTTC. It encodes CSASRNSYEQYF.

The chain recombines TRBV2 with TRBJ1-1; a weak D match, TRBD1 (5 bases). Germline CDR1 SNHLY, CDR2 FYNNEI. This CDR3 region has 12 residues. V gave up 7 bases and J gave up 5 bases, with 11 bases separating them. DNA of the CDR3: TGTGCCAGCATGGGGGGGGTGACTGAAGCTTTCTTT. Amino acid sequence: CASMGGVTEAFF.

This clonotype counts as medium-sized. V and J are TRBV7-2 and TRBJ1-2, with D perhaps matching TRBD1 (5 bases). CDR3 length equals 15 residues. V was shortened by 4 bases and J by 2 bases, with 14 bases between the two germline ends. Germline assignment: CDR1 SGHTA and CDR2 FQGNSA. CDR3 sequence (DNA): TGTGCCAGCAGCTCCCCGGGACTCTTCAACTATGGCTACACCTTC. Protein sequence: CASSSPGLFNYGYTF.

The rearrangement uses TRBV5-1 and TRBJ1-6, with unresolved D. Trimming took 4 bases from V and 8 from J, leaving 16 bases between them. Germline CDR1 SGHRS, CDR2 YFSETQ. This CDR3 region has 15 residues. The CDR3 DNA is TGCGCCAGCAGCCCGAGACTCCGCGGGGATTCACCCCTCCACTTT. Amino acids: CASSPRLRGDSPLHF.

This clonotype occurred many times. This chain joins TRBV7-2 and TRBJ1-1; the D gene is possibly TRBD1 (5 bases). The V end was cut by 6 bases, the J end by 6 bases, with 17 bases between. The germline gives CDR1 SGHTA, CDR2 FQGNSA. This CDR3 has 14 amino acids. This CDR3 is CASSTRRTGAEAFF. CDR3 DNA: TGTGCCAGCAGTACTCGACGGACGGGGGCTGAAGCTTTCTTT.

This clonotype was detected many times. The gene calls are TRBV7-8 and TRBJ2-3, with 9 bases lining up with TRBD2. Trimming took 5 bases from V and 2 from J; bases not matched to a gene: 11. The germline gives CDR1 SGHVS, CDR2 FQNEAQ. CDR3 length: 17 amino acids. The CDR3 DNA follows: TGTGCCAGCAGCCTAGTAGCTCTAGCGGGACCCACAGATACGCAGTATTTT. Translated: CASSLVALAGPTDTQYF. Filled out from reference TRBV7-8 and TRBJ2-3, the complete variable domain reads GAGVSQSPRYKVAKRGQDVALRCDPISGHVSLFWYQQALGQGPEFLTYFQNEAQLDKSGLPSDRFFAERPEGSVSTLKIQRTQQEDSAVYLCASSLVALAGPTDTQYFGPGTRLTVL.

In its sample, this clonotype was seen many times. The CDR3 loop is CASSPQTGRWVYEQFF. DNA for the CDR3: TGCGCCAGCAGCCCGCAGACAGGGCGGTGGGTCTATGAGCAGTTCTTC. The chain links TRBV4-1 to TRBJ2-1, with TRBD1 identical over 7 bases. Germline CDR1 reads MGHRA; CDR2 reads YSYEKL. Germline trimming cut 4 bases from V and 8 bases from J; bases unmatched to any gene: 14. The CDR3 contains 16 residues.

This clonotype was recorded many times. The chain employs TRBV3-1 and TRBJ1-2; D is uncertain. Germline V CDR1 and CDR2: LGHDT, YNNKEL (reference sequence). Trimming cost V 0 bases and J 7 bases, with 9 bases left between them. This CDR3 contains 13 residues. The CDR3, as DNA: TGTGCCAGCAGCCAAGATGGGAGAGGTGGCTACACCTTC. This encodes CASSQDGRGGYTF.

This clonotype was recorded a few times. The rearrangement joins TRBV7-2 to TRBJ1-1, with D tentatively TRBD1 (5 bases). This CDR3 is 11 amino acids long. Germline CDR1 reads SGHTA; CDR2 reads FQGNSA. V was trimmed by 3 bases and J by 7 bases, leaving 6 bases between them. This CDR3 reads CASSFRGEAFF. In DNA, the CDR3 is TGTGCCAGCAGCTTTAGGGGTGAAGCTTTCTTT.

The rearrangement links TRBV30 to TRBJ1-1; 7 bases fit TRBD1. The CDR3 sequence is 15 residues long. With V trimmed by 4 bases and J by 1 base, 9 bases remained unmatched. The germline CDR1 and CDR2 sequences are GTSNPN and SVGIG (reference sequence). CDR3 sequence reads: CAWKVGGTANTEAFF. CDR3 bases: TGTGCCTGGAAGGTCGGTGGGACAGCGAACACTGAAGCTTTCTTT.

This clonotype was picked up many times. The chain is built from TRBV18 and TRBJ1-1; no firm D call. The CDR3 has 14 residues. Trimming cost V 3 bases and J 2 bases, with 10 bases left between them. Germline CDR1 is KGHSH and CDR2 is LQKENI. This CDR3 reads CASSPIQINTEAFF. The CDR3, as DNA: TGTGCCAGCTCACCTATTCAGATCAACACTGAAGCTTTCTTT.

In this sample, this clonotype turned up many times. CDR3 loop: CASSSDGFYYGYTF. CDR3 coding DNA: TGTGCCAGCAGTTCGGACGGTTTTTACTATGGCTACACCTTC. This rearrangement joins TRBV12-3 or TRBV12-4 to TRBJ1-2; D gene unclear. This CDR3 spans 14 amino acids. V lost 4 bases to trimming and J lost 3 bases, with 12 bases between them.